These 6 T cell receptor beta chains came from one sample sequenced in a study of cytomegalovirus exposure and HLA in healthy donors. Some clones are missing from TCRdb's copy, which holds only in-frame ones; the method was immunoSEQ multiplex PCR. The repertoire consists of roughly 140,000 clones, with about nine tenths occurring once and the leading ten covering about 0.7%. The sample comprised PBMCs. The receptors originated from a man between 18 and 29 years old in good health and CMV-seronegative.

This clone has a handful of counts. The CDR3 nucleotides read TGTGCCAGCAGTGTGGAAGGGGGTCAGCCCCAGCATTTT. This codes for CASSVEGGQPQHF. The chain joins TRBV2 to TRBJ1-5, with D tentatively TRBD1 (6 bases). Trimming removed 4 bases at V and 6 bases at J, with 10 bases between. This CDR3 region has 13 residues. The V gene's germline CDR1 is SNHLY and CDR2 FYNNEI. Drawing the rest from reference TRBV2 and TRBJ1-5, the complete variable domain is EPEVTQTPSHQVTQMGQEVILRCVPISNHLYFYWYRQILGQKVEFLVSFYNNEISEKSEIFDDQFSVERPDGSNFTLKIRSTKLEDSAMYFCASSVEGGQPQHFGDGTRLSIL.

The chain uses TRBV5-1 and TRBJ2-5; no clear D gene. This CDR3 comprises 12 residues. Germline loops: CDR1 SGHRS, CDR2 YFSETQ. V was trimmed by 0 bases and J by 4 bases, leaving 4 bases between them. As DNA, the CDR3 is TGCGCCAGCAGCTTGGCCCTAGAGACCCAGTACTTC. As protein: CASSLALETQYF.

The chain joins TRBV7-3 to TRBJ2-7; weak D call: TRBD2 (6 bases). V gave up 0 bases and J gave up 1 base, with 10 bases separating them. The CDR3 length is 15 residues. Germline V gene data show CDR1 as SGHTA and CDR2 as FQGTGA. CDR3 in amino acids: CASSLTGRGSYEQYF. The CDR3 region has the DNA TGTGCCAGCAGCTTAACGGGACGGGGGTCCTACGAGCAGTACTTC.

V is TRBV27 and J is TRBJ2-2; 7 bases fit TRBD1. This CDR3 is built from 15 residues. Unmatched junction bases numbered 3, after V lost 0 bases and J lost 5 bases. Germline V gives CDR1 MNHEY, CDR2 SMNVEV (reference sequence). The CDR3 loop reads CASSLSGRGTGELFF. CDR3 in DNA: TGTGCCAGCAGTTTATCGGGCAGGGGGACCGGGGAGCTGTTTTTT.

This clone was observed a handful of times. The genes are TRBV7-9 and TRBJ2-1, with 7 bases fitting TRBD2. The germline CDR1 and CDR2 sequences are SEHNR and FQNEAQ (reference sequence). The V and J ends lost 2 bases and 9 bases, in that order; junction bases with no gene match: 10. This CDR3 comprises 15 residues. The CDR3 reads CASSLIEGGSGEQFF. DNA for the CDR3: TGTGCCAGCAGCTTAATAGAGGGAGGGAGTGGTGAGCAGTTCTTC.

The chain carries TRBV29-1 and TRBJ2-2; 9 bases are a match to TRBD2. The germline gives CDR1 SQVTM, CDR2 ANQGSEA. Losses at the gene ends were 7 bases for V and 7 bases for J; bases not matched to a gene: 7. This CDR3 has 13 amino acids. As DNA, the CDR3 is TGCAGCGCTGCGGGGGGGCTCCACGGGGAGCTGTTTTTT. As protein: CSAAGGLHGELFF.